The clone carrying this T cell receptor beta chain has a handful of counts. Its cognate antigen is unknown. These data belong to a study of vaccination and CD4 T cells after COVID-19. CDR1 and CDR2 (germline): LNHDA, SQIVND (reference sequence). Trimming removed 3 bases at V and 0 bases at J, with 18 bases between. This CDR3 has 18 amino acids. Cultured CD4+ T-cell DNA underwent Oncomine TCR Beta short-read sequencing. Using its own MiXCR run on the PCR reads, TCRdb lists one record per CDR3 protein. The top ten hold 20% of the sample, which has 6,000 to 7,500 distinct CDR3 sequences, less than 20% seen once. Stated treatment: roughly 11-day PBMC culture with coronavirus spike peptide pools or control peptides (ViraFEST assay).

The chain joins TRBV19 to TRBJ1-5; tentatively, D is TRBD1 (5 bases). Sequences were obtained from CD4+ T cells from blood, cultured in vitro. The receptor's source is a human donor who had recovered from COVID-19. The CDR3 reads CASSILSGLGLSNQPQHF. The CDR3 DNA follows: TGTGCCAGTAGTATTCTCTCCGGACTGGGACTTAGCAATCAGCCCCAGCATTTT.